These T cell receptor beta chains were read from a single sample in a study of T-cell memory formation after mild COVID-19. TCRdb analysed the 5' RACE reads with MiXCR anew, one entry per CDR3 protein. The table includes about 400,000 distinct CDR3 sequences, more than 20% detected once. Input material: PBMCs or a T cell subset sorted from them (not recorded which). The receptors shown here come from an adult woman who had mild COVID-19 (a few samples of this study predate the infection). Cell type and time point are not known. CDR3s include the opening cysteine and the closing phenylalanine or tryptophan. Fields, in order: J gene, V gene, clone size, D gene, CDR3 protein, CDR3 DNA. D genes are given only for firm matches. A clone size is listed for some rows: how often the clone was seen (once, few, many), or a class if it is expanded.

>TRBJ2-7|TRBV28|few|-
CASRRTGRVIDYEQYF
TGTGCCAGCAGGAGAACCGGCAGGGTCATTGACTACGAGCAGTACTTC
>TRBJ2-3|TRBV6-5|-|TRBD1
CASSPYRGRGPDTQYF
TGTGCCAGCAGTCCATACAGGGGGCGCGGCCCAGATACGCAGTATTTT
>TRBJ2-7|TRBV2|-|TRBD2
CATRPSGSGEQYF
TGTGCCACCCGTCCTAGCGGGAGTGGGGAGCAGTACTTC
>TRBJ2-5|TRBV29-1|few|TRBD1
CSVEGGQLYQETQYF
TGCAGCGTTGAAGGGGGACAGCTGTACCAAGAGACCCAGTACTTC
>TRBJ2-1|TRBV20-1|few|TRBD2
CSAPTAGDNEQFF
TGCAGTGCTCCCACCGCGGGGGACAATGAGCAGTTCTTC
>TRBJ2-7|TRBV7-2|-|-
CASSGKRGAYEQYF
TGTGCCAGCAGCGGGAAGAGGGGAGCCTACGAGCAGTACTTC
>TRBJ2-1|TRBV7-2|-|TRBD2
CASSSRGGYNEQFF
TGTGCCAGCAGCTCCCGGGGGGGCTACAATGAGCAGTTCTTC
>TRBJ2-7|TRBV5-1|-|-
CASSLAIGVPTPYEQYF
TGCGCCAGCAGCTTGGCCATCGGGGTTCCTACCCCCTACGAGCAGTACTTC
>TRBJ1-3|TRBV6-5|-|TRBD1
CASSYGTGMLTDTIYF
TGTGCCAGCAGTTACGGGACAGGGATGCTTACGGACACCATATATTTT
>TRBJ1-2|TRBV11-2|few|-
CASSLTDNYGYTF
TGTGCCAGCAGCTTAACAGACAACTATGGCTACACCTTC